This is a list of T cell receptor beta chains from one sample in a study of OX40 agonist ivuxolimab in advanced cancers. Assay: immunoSEQ multiplex PCR; the TCRdb copy retains only in-frame clones and omits some. The sample includes about 83,000 clones, 70% to 90% of them seen just once. The sequenced sample was CD4+ or CD8+ T cells sorted from blood, obtained in a trial of the OX40 agonist ivuxolimab. Source of these receptors: an adult with an advanced solid tumor such as melanoma, head and neck, liver or kidney cancer. Both conserved end residues are part of each CDR3. D genes are given only for firm matches. Clone sizes are given selectively: once, few, many, or a class where the clone is expanded.

v_call,j_call,clone_size,d_call,cdr3_aa,cdr3_nt
TRBV6-5,TRBJ2-6,.,.,CASSYRGSGANVLTF,TGTGCCAGCAGTTATAGGGGCTCTGGGGCCAACGTCCTGACTTTC
TRBV6-5,TRBJ1-1,.,.,CASSYGLGRGTTEAFF,TGTGCCAGCAGTTACGGCTTAGGTAGGGGGACCACTGAAGCTTTCTTT
TRBV19,TRBJ1-2,.,.,CASSKGWGQDSFGYTF,TGTGCCAGTAGTAAAGGGTGGGGGCAGGACAGTTTCGGCTACACCTTC
TRBV9,TRBJ2-1,.,TRBD2,CASSVVSGGYNEQFF,TGTGCCAGCAGCGTAGTCAGCGGGGGCTACAATGAGCAGTTCTTC
TRBV19,TRBJ2-1,.,.,CASSPRLHNEQFF,TGTGCCAGTAGTCCCAGACTACACAATGAGCAGTTCTTC
TRBV5-6,TRBJ1-2,.,TRBD1,CASSFAPGGPLNYGYTF,TGTGCCAGCAGCTTCGCGCCAGGGGGACCTCTTAACTATGGCTACACCTTC
TRBV18,TRBJ1-1,.,.,CASSLEMNTEAFF,TGTGCCAGCTCGCTAGAGATGAACACTGAAGCTTTCTTT
TRBV2,TRBJ1-5,.,TRBD1,CASTGQGWGQPQHF,TGTGCCAGCACCGGACAGGGTTGGGGTCAGCCCCAGCATTTT
TRBV9,TRBJ1-4,.,TRBD1,CASSVGRQGRNNEKLFF,TGTGCCAGCAGCGTAGGAAGACAGGGCCGAAATAATGAAAAACTGTTTTTT
TRBV5-4,TRBJ1-1,.,.,CASSSGLIGRMGTEAFF,TGTGCCAGCAGCTCGGGACTGATTGGGAGGATGGGCACTGAAGCTTTCTTT
TRBV5-5,TRBJ2-7,.,TRBD1,CASSFSTGVASYEQYF,TGTGCCAGCAGCTTCAGCACAGGGGTCGCGTCCTACGAGCAGTACTTC
TRBV5-1,TRBJ2-7,.,TRBD2,CASSLVLAGSNYEQYF,TGCGCCAGCAGCTTGGTTTTAGCGGGATCGAACTACGAGCAGTACTTC
TRBV14,TRBJ2-1,.,TRBD2,CASSQPGLAGVYNEQFF,TGTGCCAGCAGCCAACCGGGACTAGCGGGCGTCTACAATGAGCAGTTCTTC
TRBV18,TRBJ2-5,.,TRBD1,CASSHQGAGETQYF,TGTGCCAGCTCGCACCAGGGGGCCGGGGAGACCCAGTACTTC
TRBV29-1,TRBJ1-2,.,.,CSVDRDGYTF,TGCAGCGTGGATAGGGATGGCTACACCTTC
TRBV4-3,TRBJ2-1,.,.,CASSQENRHYNEQFF,TGCGCCAGCAGCCAAGAGAACAGACACTACAATGAGCAGTTCTTC
TRBV6-6,TRBJ1-5,.,.,CASSYSQGNQPQHF,TGTGCCAGCAGTTACTCTCAGGGAAATCAGCCCCAGCATTTT
TRBV5-1,TRBJ2-3,.,.,CASSFGGADTQYF,TGCGCCAGCAGCTTCGGAGGGGCAGATACGCAGTATTTT
TRBV10-3,TRBJ2-1,once,.,CAISEGSDEQFF,TGTGCCATCAGTGAGGGGAGCGATGAGCAGTTCTTC
TRBV9,TRBJ1-3,.,.,CASSVASTGNTIYF,TGTGCCAGCAGCGTAGCCTCAACAGGAAACACCATATATTTT
TRBV9,TRBJ2-2,.,.,CASSVAPHTGELFF,TGTGCCAGCAGCGTAGCTCCGCACACCGGGGAGCTGTTTTTT
TRBV7-6,TRBJ1-4,.,.,CASSLVGERKGKLFF,TGTGCCAGCAGCTTAGTGGGAGAAAGAAAGGGAAAACTGTTTTTT
TRBV6-1,TRBJ2-7,.,.,CASSARGTAAYEQYF,TGTGCCAGCAGTGCCCGGGGGACAGCAGCCTACGAGCAGTACTTC
TRBV28,TRBJ1-5,.,TRBD1,CASSLGAGGRQPQHF,TGTGCCAGCAGTTTAGGGGCAGGGGGCCGGCAGCCCCAGCATTTT
TRBV11-3,TRBJ1-3,.,.,CASSPGLDRNTIYF,TGTGCCAGCAGCCCCGGATTAGACAGAAACACCATATATTTT
TRBV11-2,TRBJ2-3,.,TRBD1,CASSTGTGFSKQYF,TGTGCCAGCAGCACAGGGACAGGCTTTAGTAAGCAGTATTTT
TRBV19,TRBJ2-3,.,.,CASRQTDTQYF,TGTGCCAGTAGGCAAACAGATACGCAGTATTTT
TRBV2,TRBJ1-1,.,.,CASRRTVMNTEAFF,TGTGCCAGCAGGAGGACAGTTATGAACACTGAAGCTTTCTTT
TRBV11-2,TRBJ1-3,.,.,CASSRQDRSGNTIYF,TGTGCCAGCAGCCGACAGGACCGCTCTGGAAACACCATATATTTT
TRBV6-6,TRBJ1-6,.,TRBD1,CASKKQGADSPLHF,TGTGCCAGCAAGAAACAGGGGGCAGATTCACCCCTCCACTTT
TRBV29-1,TRBJ1-4,once,.,CSVRSGTNEKLFF,TGCAGCGTCCGTAGTGGCACTAATGAAAAACTGTTTTTT
TRBV6-6,TRBJ1-2,.,.,CASSYFESGYGYTF,TGTGCCAGCAGTTATTTTGAATCAGGCTATGGCTACACCTTC
TRBV15,TRBJ2-5,.,TRBD2,CATSRLGLAGVSKYQETQYF,TGTGCCACCAGCAGATTAGGACTAGCGGGGGTCTCTAAGTACCAAGAGACCCAGTACTTC
TRBV6-1,TRBJ1-6,.,.,CASTRRGDSPLHF,TGTGCCAGCACGAGGAGAGGGGATTCACCCCTCCACTTT
TRBV19,TRBJ1-1,.,TRBD1,CASSGFTGATEAFF,TGTGCCAGTAGTGGATTTACAGGGGCCACTGAAGCTTTCTTT
TRBV30,TRBJ1-4,.,.,CAWSRLSEKLFF,TGTGCCTGGTCCCGGTTGAGTGAAAAACTGTTTTTT
TRBV6-6,TRBJ1-2,few,.,CASSSTGQAYGYTF,TGTGCCAGCAGCTCCACGGGGCAGGCCTATGGCTACACCTTC
TRBV6-5,TRBJ1-2,.,.,CASSRGPNYGYTF,TGTGCCAGCAGCCGAGGGCCTAACTATGGCTACACCTTC
TRBV18,TRBJ1-2,.,.,CASSPGGARAYGYTF,TGTGCCAGCTCACCAGGGGGGGCGCGGGCCTATGGCTACACCTTC
TRBV19,TRBJ1-1,.,TRBD1,CASSSQGYTEAFF,TGTGCCAGTAGTTCACAGGGGTACACTGAAGCTTTCTTT